The 15 T cell receptor beta chains in this list originate from one sample, sequenced in a study of early T cells in non-severe SARS-CoV-2 infection. TCRdb reprocessed the 5' RACE reads via MiXCR and lists one record per CDR3 protein. Here the sample spans about 40,000 distinct CDR3 sequences, 4.5% to 5% being singletons. The source material was whole blood. Receptor source: an adult who was a healthcare worker with PCR-confirmed SARS-CoV-2 infection or an uninfected control (not recorded which).

V is TRBV29-1 and J is TRBJ2-7; D remains ambiguous. Trimming pared 5 bases from V and 1 base from J, leaving 12 bases between. The CDR3 sequence is 13 residues long. CDR1 and CDR2 from the germline V gene are SQVTM and ANQGSEA. The CDR3 sequence is CSVIGLDSYEQYF. CDR3 DNA sequence: TGCAGCGTTATAGGGCTTGATTCCTACGAGCAGTACTTC.

This clonotype was detected a few times. V and J are TRBV9 and TRBJ1-2; D not certain. V lost 2 bases and J 6 bases, leaving 11 bases between the germline ends. The CDR3 runs 13 residues. CDR1 and CDR2 from the germline V gene are SGDLS and YYNGEE. The CDR3 protein is CASSVGGNDGYTF. In DNA form, the CDR3 reads TGTGCCAGCAGCGTTGGAGGGAATGATGGCTACACCTTC.

This clonotype was observed at least ten times. The chain carries TRBV11-2 and TRBJ2-7; tentatively, D is TRBD1 (5 bases). Per germline, CDR1 SGHAT and CDR2 FQNNGV. V lost 3 bases and J 3 bases, leaving 24 bases between the germline ends. This CDR3 comprises 18 residues. CDR3 protein: CASSFVASRVGNGYEQYF. CDR3 bases: TGTGCCAGCAGCTTCGTAGCTTCCAGGGTAGGGAACGGCTACGAGCAGTACTTC.

This clonotype has at least ten counts. The chain has TRBV5-1 and TRBJ1-3; unclear D gene. The CDR3 contains 15 residues. CDR1 and CDR2 (germline): SGHRS, YFSETQ. Deletions cut 0 bases from V and 0 bases from J, with 7 bases between. The CDR3 nucleotides are TGCGCCAGCAGCTTGGGGGCAGTCTCTGGAAACACCATATATTTT. Amino acids: CASSLGAVSGNTIYF.

This clonotype has at least ten counts. The chain recombines TRBV29-1 with TRBJ1-1; D may be TRBD1 (5 bases). The ends were cut back, 3 bases at V and 2 bases at J, with 10 bases in the middle. Germline-derived CDR1 and CDR2 are SQVTM and ANQGSEA. The CDR3 runs to 13 residues. Here the CDR3 reads CSVESRANTEAFF. The CDR3 nucleotides are TGCAGCGTTGAGTCCAGGGCTAACACTGAAGCTTTCTTT.

In its sample, this clonotype was seen many times. The chain links TRBV27 to TRBJ2-7; D is perhaps TRBD1 (6 bases). Trimming pared 2 bases from V and 4 bases from J, leaving 12 bases between. The CDR3 extends over 14 amino acids. Germline V CDR1 and CDR2: MNHEY, SMNVEV (reference sequence). CDR3 DNA sequence: TGTGCCAGCAGTTTAAGTACAGGACAGTACGAGCAGTACTTC. As protein: CASSLSTGQYEQYF.

This clonotype was detected only a few times. The chain uses TRBV6-2 or TRBV6-3 and TRBJ1-1; D unclear. CDR3 size: 15 residues. The germline CDR1 and CDR2 sequences are MNHEY and SVGEGT. V was shortened by 0 bases and J by 4 bases, with 12 bases between the two germline ends. The CDR3 DNA reads as TGTGCCAGCAGTTACTCATCCGGGGTGGGCACTGAAGCTTTCTTT. It is translated as CASSYSSGVGTEAFF.

This clonotype turned up a few times. J is TRBJ1-1 and V is TRBV6-6; D ambiguous. V gave up 4 bases and J gave up 0 bases, with 12 bases separating them. Germline-derived CDR1 and CDR2 are MNHNY and SVGAGI (reference sequence). There are 15 residues in the CDR3. For the CDR3, the DNA is TGTGCCAGCAGTTCGAGGGATAGCCTGAACACTGAAGCTTTCTTT. Its protein product is CASSSRDSLNTEAFF.

This clonotype has at least ten counts. The rearrangement joins TRBV6-5 to TRBJ1-2, with a tentative D call TRBD1 (6 bases). This CDR3 spans 14 amino acids. V was pared by 0 bases and J by 6 bases, with 11 bases between. Germline V gene sequence: CDR1 MNHEY, CDR2 SVGAGI. CDR3 residues: CASSYSTGRDGYTF. CDR3 DNA: TGTGCCAGCAGTTACTCGACAGGAAGAGATGGCTACACCTTC.

This clonotype was seen a few times. The chain couples TRBV11-3 to TRBJ2-3; D perhaps matches TRBD2 (6 bases). The ends were cut back, 3 bases at V and 8 bases at J, with 18 bases in the middle. This CDR3 region has 15 residues. Per the germline V gene, CDR1 is SGHNT and CDR2 is YENEEA. The CDR3 bases are TGTGCCAGCAGCTTGGGCGGGGATTCGGGTGTTACGCAGTATTTT. It yields the protein CASSLGGDSGVTQYF.

This clonotype was seen a handful of times. V and J are TRBV12-3 or TRBV12-4 and TRBJ2-5; D call uncertain. Trimming took off 3 bases at V and 1 base at J, with 3 bases between the two ends. The CDR3 consists of 12 residues. CDR3: CASSFPQETQYF. The CDR3 coding sequence is TGTGCCAGCAGTTTCCCCCAAGAGACCCAGTACTTC.

This clonotype was counted ten times or more. The chain carries TRBV5-1 and TRBJ2-1; TRBD2 agrees at 12 bases. CDR1 and CDR2 from the germline V gene are SGHRS and YFSETQ. V lost 2 bases to trimming and J lost 6 bases; unmatched junction nucleotides: 6. This CDR3 has 16 residues. CDR3: CASSFLAGGPANEQFF. CDR3 nucleotides: TGCGCCAGCAGCTTCCTAGCGGGAGGGCCCGCCAATGAGCAGTTCTTC.

Points on this clonotype: At one of its ends the junction is not consistent with the germline gene, which may arise from a read error. The chain recombines TRBV11-2 with TRBJ1-1; D remains unclear. Germline V gene data show CDR1 as SGHAT and CDR2 as FQNNGV. The CDR3 contains 11 residues. CDR3 region: CASSLLTEVFF. CDR3 coding DNA: TGTGCCAGCAGCTTGTTAACTGAAGTTTTCTTT.

This clonotype occurred many times. V gene TRBV6-1 combines with J gene TRBJ2-1; 14 bases are a match to TRBD2. The CDR3 has 18 residues. Germline-derived CDR1 and CDR2 are MNHNS and SASEGT. J was trimmed by 4 bases and V by 8 bases; bases with no gene match: 13. The DNA for the CDR3 is TGTGCCAGCCCTGACCCCAGACTAGCGGGAGGGCGATACAATGAGCAGTTCTTC. Translated: CASPDPRLAGGRYNEQFF.

In regard to this clonotype: One base away lies a much larger clone, so this may be a sequencing read error. The chain recombines TRBV5-1 with TRBJ2-2; TRBD1 aligns across 8 bases. The CDR3 covers 15 residues. Germline CDR1 and CDR2: SGHRS and YFSETQ. The CDR3 loop reads CVRPGTGGNTGELFF. CDR3 nucleotide sequence: TGCGTCAGGCCCGGGACAGGAGGAAACACCGGGGAGCTGTTTTTT.